The 5 T cell receptor beta chains given below trace back to one sample, sequenced in a study of shared clonotypes between healthy human individuals. Measured with immunoSEQ multiplex PCR; TCRdb has only the in-frame clones, and not every one. The repertoire holds some 2,400,000 clones, more than 90% seen once, with about 0.13% in the top ten. The source material was naive CD4+ T cells sorted from blood. Subset defined: CD45RA+ positively selected. Receptors were obtained from a man younger than 35 in good health.

CDR3 loop: CASSGVRLETQYF. Here the CDR3 DNA reads TGTGCCAGCAGCGGGGTGAGGTTAGAGACCCAGTACTTC. V is TRBV9 and J is TRBJ2-5; D is undetermined. The CDR3 covers 13 residues. V lost 3 bases, J lost 4 bases, and 10 bases lay in between. Germline loops: CDR1 SGDLS, CDR2 YYNGEE.

The gene calls are TRBV6-1 and TRBJ2-1; TRBD1 matches at 8 bases. The CDR3 is 14 amino acids. Germline V CDR1 and CDR2: MNHNS, SASEGT. V lost 2 bases, J lost 15 bases, and 12 bases stayed unmatched. The CDR3 sequence: CASSEQGASNIPFF. The CDR3 nucleotides are TGTGCCAGCAGTGAACAGGGGGCGTCGAACATCCCGTTCTTC.

With regard to this clone: The junction does not match germline at one end; this may be a read error. V gene TRBV4-3 combines with J gene TRBJ2-3, with 7 bases that match TRBD1. The CDR3 covers 15 residues. The germline gives CDR1 LGHNA, CDR2 YSLEER. The CDR3 is CASTQEGASTDTQYF. The CDR3 DNA sequence: TGCGCCAGCACCCAAGAGGGGGCCAGCACAGATACGCAGTATTTT.

About this clone itself: In the same sample, other DNA sequences code for this CDR3. The rearrangement uses TRBV7-9 and TRBJ2-7, with D possibly being TRBD2 (6 bases). CDR1 and CDR2 (germline): SEHNR, FQNEAQ (reference sequence). The CDR3 loop spans 14 amino acids. Trimming removed 1 base from V and 2 bases from J, with 9 bases in between. As DNA, the CDR3 is TGTGCCAGCAGCTTAGGGAGGGGTCCCTACGAGCAGTACTTC. Translated, it gives CASSLGRGPYEQYF.

The table lists this clone with a count of one. V is TRBV30 and J is TRBJ2-1; the match to TRBD1 covers 7 bases. Germline V CDR1 and CDR2: GTSNPN, SVGIG (reference sequence). This CDR3 spans 14 amino acids. The junction had 10 bases not matched to a gene; V was cut back by 5 bases and J by 6 bases. The CDR3 protein is CAWCRDRLPNEQFF. In nucleotides, the CDR3 is TGTGCCTGGTGCCGGGACAGATTACCCAATGAGCAGTTCTTC.